These T cell receptor beta chains were read from a single sample in a study of human T cells and chemical hapten exposure. Each CDR3 protein gets one entry after TCRdb re-called the RACE reads with MiXCR. This sample has about 70,000 distinct CDR3 sequences, with approximately 9.8% found just once. The material sequenced was whole blood, taken in connection with sensitization to the hapten diphenylcyclopropenone (DPC). The receptors were sampled from a woman aged 40 to 50 with alopecia areata. Some clones in this sample may be carry-over from other donors' samples. The CDR3 runs from the conserved cysteine through the conserved F or W. A D gene is named only where the DNA matches it firmly. Some rows mark clone size as missing; the rest say once, few, many or name a class of expanded clone.

v_call: TRBV2; j_call: TRBJ1-5; cdr3_length: 18; clone_size: .; d_call: TRBD1; cdr3_nt: TGTGCCAGCAGCGAGGCATCAGGGGGGGGAGGTAGCAATCAGCCCCAGCATTTT; cdr3_aa: CASSEASGGGGSNQPQHF
v_call: TRBV5-6; j_call: TRBJ1-3; cdr3_length: 15; clone_size: few; d_call: TRBD1; cdr3_nt: TGTGCCAGCAGCCCCGGGACAGCGATTGGAAACACCATATATTTT; cdr3_aa: CASSPGTAIGNTIYF
v_call: TRBV11-2; j_call: TRBJ1-2; cdr3_length: 13; clone_size: many; d_call: TRBD1; cdr3_nt: TGTGCCAGCAGCTTTAGGGCAGGGGGCGGCTACACCTTC; cdr3_aa: CASSFRAGGGYTF
v_call: TRBV19; j_call: TRBJ1-2; cdr3_length: 15; clone_size: many; d_call: .; cdr3_nt: TGTGCCAGTAGCCCCGAGCGGGGGTCGGGCTATGGCTACACCTTC; cdr3_aa: CASSPERGSGYGYTF
v_call: TRBV9; j_call: TRBJ2-3; cdr3_length: 13; clone_size: many; d_call: .; cdr3_nt: TGTGCCAGCAGCGTAGAGCACACAGATACGCAGTATTTT; cdr3_aa: CASSVEHTDTQYF
v_call: TRBV6-5; j_call: TRBJ2-3; cdr3_length: 15; clone_size: many; d_call: .; cdr3_nt: TGTGCCAGCAGTTCCCGCCCTTCGAACACAGATACGCAGTATTTT; cdr3_aa: CASSSRPSNTDTQYF
v_call: TRBV9; j_call: TRBJ2-5; cdr3_length: 11; clone_size: .; d_call: .; cdr3_nt: TGTGCCAGCGGAGGAGTAGAGACCCAGTACTTC; cdr3_aa: CASGGVETQYF
v_call: TRBV7-9; j_call: TRBJ2-7; cdr3_length: 15; clone_size: few; d_call: TRBD1; cdr3_nt: TGTGCCAGCAGCCCCGGGACAGGGGAAAGGGGCGAGCAGTACTTC; cdr3_aa: CASSPGTGERGEQYF
v_call: TRBV15; j_call: TRBJ1-2; cdr3_length: 13; clone_size: many; d_call: .; cdr3_nt: TGTGCCACCAGCAGAGATAGATCAAGTGGCTACACCTTC; cdr3_aa: CATSRDRSSGYTF
v_call: TRBV19; j_call: TRBJ1-2; cdr3_length: 13; clone_size: many; d_call: .; cdr3_nt: TGTGCCAGTAGTATTCAGAGGGACTATGGCTACACCTTC; cdr3_aa: CASSIQRDYGYTF
v_call: TRBV11-3; j_call: TRBJ2-5; cdr3_length: 13; clone_size: .; d_call: .; cdr3_nt: TGTGCCAGCAGCTTGCGGGATTTAGAGACCCAGTACTTC; cdr3_aa: CASSLRDLETQYF
v_call: TRBV28; j_call: TRBJ2-2; cdr3_length: 12; clone_size: many; d_call: .; cdr3_nt: TGTGCCAGCAGTGGTACAATCAGGGAGCTGTTTTTT; cdr3_aa: CASSGTIRELFF
v_call: TRBV3-1; j_call: TRBJ2-1; cdr3_length: 14; clone_size: .; d_call: .; cdr3_nt: TGTGCCAGCAGCCAAGGGTGGGTAGGGAATGAGCAGTTCTTC; cdr3_aa: CASSQGWVGNEQFF
v_call: TRBV5-1; j_call: TRBJ2-3; cdr3_length: 16; clone_size: many; d_call: TRBD2; cdr3_nt: TGCGCCAGCAGCTCTGTTCTAGCGGGGGTTACAGATACGCAGTATTTT; cdr3_aa: CASSSVLAGVTDTQYF
v_call: TRBV7-6; j_call: TRBJ1-4; cdr3_length: 15; clone_size: many; d_call: .; cdr3_nt: TGTGCCAGCAGCGAAGAAGGGGGTAGGAATGAAAAACTGTTTTTT; cdr3_aa: CASSEEGGRNEKLFF
v_call: TRBV3-1; j_call: TRBJ2-2; cdr3_length: 17; clone_size: many; d_call: .; cdr3_nt: TGTGCCAGCAGCACCTGGGTAGGTCGGGGTCTCGCCGGGGAGCTGTTTTTT; cdr3_aa: CASSTWVGRGLAGELFF
v_call: TRBV21-1; j_call: TRBJ2-7; cdr3_length: 19; clone_size: few; d_call: .; cdr3_nt: TGTGCCAGCAGCAAAGGTCTTCCTCACCGGGACAGGGACTCCTACGAGCAGTACTTC; cdr3_aa: CASSKGLPHRDRDSYEQYF
v_call: TRBV4-2; j_call: TRBJ1-2; cdr3_length: 16; clone_size: .; d_call: TRBD1; cdr3_nt: TGTGCCAGCAGCCAAGATCCGGGACAGGGCTTCTATGGCTACACCTTC; cdr3_aa: CASSQDPGQGFYGYTF
v_call: TRBV5-1; j_call: TRBJ2-5; cdr3_length: 14; clone_size: many; d_call: .; cdr3_nt: TGCGCCAGCAGCTCCGACTCGGCGGGCGAGACCCAGTACTTC; cdr3_aa: CASSSDSAGETQYF
v_call: TRBV9; j_call: TRBJ2-3; cdr3_length: 14; clone_size: .; d_call: .; cdr3_nt: TGTGCCAGCAGTTCAGGGGGGCCGGCAGATACGCAGTATTTT; cdr3_aa: CASSSGGPADTQYF
v_call: TRBV4-3; j_call: TRBJ2-7; cdr3_length: 15; clone_size: few; d_call: .; cdr3_nt: TGCGCCAGCAGCCAGGCCCGGGACATGTACTACGAGCAGTACTTC; cdr3_aa: CASSQARDMYYEQYF
v_call: TRBV12-3/TRBV12-4; j_call: TRBJ1-6; cdr3_length: 16; clone_size: many; d_call: .; cdr3_nt: TGTGCCAGCAGTCCCCAACCCAGCTCCTATAATTCACCCCTCCACTTT; cdr3_aa: CASSPQPSSYNSPLHF
v_call: TRBV12-3/TRBV12-4; j_call: TRBJ2-6; cdr3_length: 19; clone_size: many; d_call: TRBD1; cdr3_nt: TGTGCCAGCAGTTTCAGGACAGGGGGCGCTTCATCTGGGGCCAACGTCCTGACTTTC; cdr3_aa: CASSFRTGGASSGANVLTF
v_call: TRBV11-2; j_call: TRBJ1-1; cdr3_length: 15; clone_size: many; d_call: TRBD1; cdr3_nt: TGTGCCAGCAGCCATAAGGGGACAGCGAACACTGAAGCTTTCTTT; cdr3_aa: CASSHKGTANTEAFF
v_call: TRBV7-2; j_call: TRBJ2-1; cdr3_length: 13; clone_size: few; d_call: .; cdr3_nt: TGTGCCAGCAGCTTAGTTGGTAGTTGGGAGCAGTTCTTC; cdr3_aa: CASSLVGSWEQFF
v_call: TRBV2; j_call: TRBJ2-3; cdr3_length: 13; clone_size: many; d_call: .; cdr3_nt: TGTGCCAGCAACCGGGACAGCACAGATACGCAGTATTTT; cdr3_aa: CASNRDSTDTQYF
v_call: TRBV6-5; j_call: TRBJ1-4; cdr3_length: 14; clone_size: .; d_call: TRBD1; cdr3_nt: TGTCCCAGCAGTACAGGGGCAACTAATGAAAAACTGTTTTTT; cdr3_aa: CPSSTGATNEKLFF
v_call: TRBV18; j_call: TRBJ1-2; cdr3_length: 14; clone_size: few; d_call: .; cdr3_nt: TGTGCCAGCTCACCTGAAGAAAGACACTATGGCTACACCTTC; cdr3_aa: CASSPEERHYGYTF
v_call: TRBV11-2; j_call: TRBJ2-5; cdr3_length: 17; clone_size: .; d_call: TRBD2; cdr3_nt: TGTGCCAGCAGCTTCCGGACTAGCGGGGGTACTCAAGAGACCCAGTACTTC; cdr3_aa: CASSFRTSGGTQETQYF
v_call: TRBV14; j_call: TRBJ1-1; cdr3_length: 13; clone_size: many; d_call: .; cdr3_nt: TGTGCCAGCAGCCCACAGGGAATCACTGAAGCTTTCTTT; cdr3_aa: CASSPQGITEAFF
v_call: TRBV18; j_call: TRBJ1-5; cdr3_length: 16; clone_size: many; d_call: .; cdr3_nt: TGTGCCAGCTCCCAAAACGGACAGATTAGCAATCAGCCCCAGCATTTT; cdr3_aa: CASSQNGQISNQPQHF
v_call: TRBV20-1; j_call: TRBJ1-1; cdr3_length: 14; clone_size: many; d_call: .; cdr3_nt: TGCAGTGCTCAAAAACAGCTGTTGAACACTGAAGCTTTCTTT; cdr3_aa: CSAQKQLLNTEAFF
v_call: TRBV7-2; j_call: TRBJ1-5; cdr3_length: 20; clone_size: many; d_call: TRBD1; cdr3_nt: TGTGCCAGCAGCTTATCCCCGCCGGGACAGGGGCGGGGGAGCAATCAGCCCCAGCATTTT; cdr3_aa: CASSLSPPGQGRGSNQPQHF
v_call: TRBV15; j_call: TRBJ2-5; cdr3_length: 15; clone_size: .; d_call: .; cdr3_nt: TGTGCCACCAGCAGAGATCAAAGGGGGGTGGAGACCCAGTACTTC; cdr3_aa: CATSRDQRGVETQYF
v_call: TRBV29-1; j_call: TRBJ1-1; cdr3_length: 17; clone_size: many; d_call: .; cdr3_nt: TGCAGCGTTGTAGGGGGGCCAGGAAAAATCATGAACACTGAAGCTTTCTTT; cdr3_aa: CSVVGGPGKIMNTEAFF
v_call: TRBV7-2; j_call: TRBJ1-2; cdr3_length: 15; clone_size: many; d_call: TRBD1; cdr3_nt: TGTGCCAGCAGCCCCGACGGGGGACAGGTGGTTGGCTACACCTTC; cdr3_aa: CASSPDGGQVVGYTF
v_call: TRBV6-2/TRBV6-3; j_call: TRBJ1-5; cdr3_length: 15; clone_size: many; d_call: .; cdr3_nt: TGTGCCAGCAGCAACCTGAGGGTGTACAATCAGCCCCAGCATTTT; cdr3_aa: CASSNLRVYNQPQHF
v_call: TRBV7-9; j_call: TRBJ2-7; cdr3_length: 14; clone_size: many; d_call: .; cdr3_nt: TGTGCCAGCAGCTTCGGTGGGCGGATCTACGAGCAGTACTTC; cdr3_aa: CASSFGGRIYEQYF
v_call: TRBV2; j_call: TRBJ2-4; cdr3_length: 14; clone_size: few; d_call: .; cdr3_nt: TGTGCCAGCAGTGCAACCGTGGCCAAAAACATTCAGTACTTC; cdr3_aa: CASSATVAKNIQYF